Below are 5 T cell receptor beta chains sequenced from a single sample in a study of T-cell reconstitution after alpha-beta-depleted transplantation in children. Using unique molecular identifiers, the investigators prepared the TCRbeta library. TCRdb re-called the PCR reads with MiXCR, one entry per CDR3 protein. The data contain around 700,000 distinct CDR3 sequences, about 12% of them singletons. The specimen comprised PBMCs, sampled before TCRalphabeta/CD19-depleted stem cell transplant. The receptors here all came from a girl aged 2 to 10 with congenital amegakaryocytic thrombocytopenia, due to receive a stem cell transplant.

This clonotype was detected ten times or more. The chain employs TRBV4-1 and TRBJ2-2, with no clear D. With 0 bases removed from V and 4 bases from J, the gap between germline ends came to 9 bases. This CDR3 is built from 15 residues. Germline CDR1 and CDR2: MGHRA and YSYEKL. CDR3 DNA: TGCGCCAGCAGCCAAGACAGGCCACGCACCGGGGAGCTGTTTTTT. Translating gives CASSQDRPRTGELFF.

CDR3 nucleotides: TGTGCCAGCAGCTTAGTACGCATACCACCCAAGGGATATGGCTACACCTTC. This gives the protein CASSLVRIPPKGYGYTF. This sequence joins TRBV7-8 and TRBJ1-2, with unresolved D. The CDR3 length is 17 residues. Trimming stripped 1 base from V and 5 bases from J, with 20 bases between. Germline lookup yields CDR1 SGHVS and CDR2 FQNEAQ.

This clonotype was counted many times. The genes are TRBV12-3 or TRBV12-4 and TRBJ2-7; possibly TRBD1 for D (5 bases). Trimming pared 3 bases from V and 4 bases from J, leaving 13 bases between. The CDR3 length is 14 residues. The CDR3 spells CASSFERGQYEQYF. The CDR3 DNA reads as TGTGCCAGCAGTTTTGAAAGGGGTCAGTACGAGCAGTACTTC.

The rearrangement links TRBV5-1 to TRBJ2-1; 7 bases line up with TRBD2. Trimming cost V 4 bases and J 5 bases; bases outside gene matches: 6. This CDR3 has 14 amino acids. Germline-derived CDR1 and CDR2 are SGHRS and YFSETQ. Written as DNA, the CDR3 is TGCGCCAGCAGCCGGGGGGTACCCGACAATGAGCAGTTCTTC. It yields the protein CASSRGVPDNEQFF.

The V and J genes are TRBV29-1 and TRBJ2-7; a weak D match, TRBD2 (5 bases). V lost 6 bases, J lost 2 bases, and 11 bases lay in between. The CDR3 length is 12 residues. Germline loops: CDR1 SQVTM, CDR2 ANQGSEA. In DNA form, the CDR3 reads TGCAGCGTAATGGACTCAGCCTACGAGCAGTACTTC. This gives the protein CSVMDSAYEQYF.